Following are 29 T cell receptor beta chains from one sample sequenced in a study of T cell repertoires in aging, cancer and after chemotherapy. TRB rearrangements spanning V, D and J were amplified using mixed TRB-A/B primers. TCRdb itself ran the multiplex PCR reads through MiXCR, one entry per CDR3 protein. Here the sample spans roughly 400 distinct CDR3 sequences, 25% to 30% being singletons. The template was genomic DNA from peripheral blood, not RNA. The sample taken for sequencing was blood. These receptors all stem from a human donor with a solid tumor.

This clonotype has just a few counts. The rearrangement uses TRBV10-3 and TRBJ1-1, with TRBD1 identical over 9 bases. The trim removed 4 bases at V and 3 bases at J, leaving 3 bases unmatched. Germline V gene data show CDR1 as ENHRY and CDR2 as SYGVKD. There are 14 residues in the CDR3. The CDR3 reads CAISARQGDTEAFF. DNA of the CDR3: TGTGCCATCAGTGCCCGACAGGGGGACACTGAAGCTTTCTTT.

This clonotype has just a few counts. The chain is built from TRBV7-6 and TRBJ2-7, with 12 positions matching TRBD2. Trimming removed 4 bases from V and 1 base from J; junction bases left unmatched: 5. Germline lookup yields CDR1 SGHVS and CDR2 FNYEAQ. This CDR3 is 16 amino acids long. The DNA for the CDR3 is TGTGCCAGCAGCTCTCGACTAGCGGGAGAGTCCTACGAGCAGTACTTC. Residues: CASSSRLAGESYEQYF.

By sample fraction, this clonotype is large. The rearrangement uses TRBV27 and TRBJ1-2; a possible D gene is TRBD1 (6 bases). The length of the CDR3 is 15 residues. Germline values: CDR1 MNHEY, CDR2 SMNVEV (reference sequence). Trimming took off 5 bases at V and 3 bases at J, with 16 bases between the two ends. In DNA form, the CDR3 reads TGTGCCAGCAGTCGGCCAGGGGCAGGATACTATGGCTACACCTTC. Translation gives CASSRPGAGYYGYTF.

On this clonotype itself: A read error may explain this, as a much larger clone is one base away. The chain has TRBV6-2 or TRBV6-3 and TRBJ2-2; D is possibly TRBD1 (5 bases). The CDR3 is made up of 14 amino acids. From germline, CDR1 is MNHEY and CDR2 SVGEGT. The CDR3 bases are TGTGCCATCAGTATCGACAGGAACACCGGGGAGCTGTTTTTT. Translation gives CAISIDRNTGELFF.

This clonotype is large within its sample. The chain employs TRBV6-6 and TRBJ2-2; D may be TRBD1 or TRBD2 (5 bases each). CDR1 and CDR2 from the germline V gene are MNHNY and SVGAGI (reference sequence). This CDR3 spans 17 amino acids. Deletions cut 4 bases from V and 3 bases from J, with 18 bases between. The CDR3 is CASSFPSGSRDTGELFF. The CDR3 DNA reads TGTGCCAGCAGTTTCCCTTCAGGGAGCCGGGACACCGGGGAGCTGTTTTTT.

The chain couples TRBV5-1 to TRBJ2-7; no clear D. Germline assignment: CDR1 SGHRS and CDR2 YFSETQ. The length of the CDR3 is 15 residues. V lost 1 base and J 7 bases, leaving 18 bases between the germline ends. The chain's CDR3 is CASSLLRTRYTEQYF. The CDR3 DNA is TGCGCCAGCAGCTTGCTACGCACCCGCTACACAGAGCAGTACTTC. Supplemented by reference TRBV5-1 and TRBJ2-7, the full variable domain reads KAGVTQTPRYLIKTRGQQVTLSCSPISGHRSVSWYQQTPGQGLQFLFEYFSETQRNKGNFPGRFSGRQFSNSRSEMNVSTLELGDSALYLCASSLLRTRYTEQYFGPGTRLTVT.

This clonotype is large in the sample. V usage is TRBV6-2 or TRBV6-3 and J usage is TRBJ1-6; D might be TRBD1 (6 bases). Germline loops: CDR1 MNHEY, CDR2 SVGEGT. Between the trimmed V and J ends, which lost 5 bases and 10 bases, there was a span of 15 bases. The CDR3 has 14 residues. The CDR3 sequence is CASSQLRDTSPLHF. The CDR3 bases are TGTGCCAGCAGTCAACTAAGGGACACCTCACCCCTCCACTTT.

This clonotype is termed large (0.1 to 1%). The J gene is TRBJ2-3, the V gene TRBV15, with 11 bases identical to TRBD1. The ends lost 0 bases at V and 5 bases at J; junction bases unmatched: 16. From germline, CDR1 is LNHNV and CDR2 YYDKDF (reference sequence). CDR3 length: 20 amino acids. In DNA form, the CDR3 reads TGTGCCACCAGCAGAGATCTAAGGGGACAGGGGGTCCCAACCCGAGATACGCAGTATTTT. Protein sequence: CATSRDLRGQGVPTRDTQYF.

The rearrangement uses TRBV5-1 and TRBJ1-2; D not certain. Germline CDR1 reads SGHRS; CDR2 reads YFSETQ. Trimming stripped 6 bases from V and 0 bases from J, with 12 bases between. The CDR3 contains 14 residues. CDR3 sequence: CASTSQDSNYGYTF. The DNA of the CDR3 is TGCGCCAGCACGAGCCAGGATTCTAACTATGGCTACACCTTC.

By share of the sample, this clonotype is large (0.1 to 1%). The rearrangement joins TRBV6-6 to TRBJ1-1, with D hard to call. CDR3 length: 10 residues. Germline V lookup: CDR1 MNHNY, CDR2 SVGAGI (reference sequence). V was trimmed by 7 bases and J by 6 bases, leaving 6 bases between them. The CDR3 sequence: CASIESEAFF. For the CDR3, the DNA is TGTGCCAGCATCGAGTCTGAAGCTTTCTTT.

This chain connects TRBV7-2 to TRBJ2-2; 7 bases are a match to TRBD1. Germline values: CDR1 SGHTA, CDR2 FQGNSA. Losses at the gene ends were 5 bases for V and 2 bases for J; bases not matched to a gene: 5. The CDR3 loop spans 15 amino acids. CDR3 DNA: TGTGCCAGCAGCCCCGACAGGGCAAACACCGGGGAGCTGTTTTTT. Protein: CASSPDRANTGELFF.

CDR3 loop: CASRKQQGIPTGELFF. CDR3 coding DNA: TGTGCCAGCCGAAAACAGCAGGGCATCCCCACCGGGGAGCTGTTTTTT. The chain has TRBV7-2 and TRBJ2-2, with D perhaps TRBD1 (5 bases). This CDR3 has 16 amino acids. CDR1 is SGHTA and CDR2 is FQGNSA in the germline V gene. V was trimmed by 8 bases and J by 4 bases, leaving 20 bases between them. Variable domain in full (rest from reference TRBV7-2 and TRBJ2-2): GAGVSQSPSNKVTEKGKDVELRCDPISGHTALYWYRQSLGQGLEFLIYFQGNSAPDKSGLPSDRFSAERTGGSVSTLTIQRTQQEDSAVYLCASRKQQGIPTGELFFGEGSRLTVL.

This clonotype has only a few counts. Possible read error: a much larger clone is one base away. The rearrangement joins TRBV5-6 to TRBJ2-1, with TRBD2 matching 11 bases. CDR3 size: 17 residues. Germline CDR1 reads SGHDT; CDR2 reads YYEEEE. The CDR3 sequence is CASSWMTSGNRDNKQFF. The CDR3 DNA is TGTGCCAGCAGCTGGATGACTAGCGGGAACCGAGACAATAAGCAGTTCTTC.

The chain uses TRBV7-9 and TRBJ2-1, with D perhaps matching TRBD2 (5 bases). Between the trimmed V and J ends, which lost 2 bases and 7 bases, there was a span of 6 bases. The CDR3 consists of 12 residues. Germline V CDR1 and CDR2: SEHNR, FQNEAQ (reference sequence). The CDR3, as DNA: TGTGCCAGCAGCTTAAGGGAGAATGAGCAGTTCTTC. Protein product: CASSLRENEQFF.

This rearrangement joins TRBV6-5 to TRBJ1-5; tentatively, D is TRBD1 (6 bases). The CDR3 is 14 amino acids. V was cut by 4 bases and J by 0 bases, with 7 bases left in between. Looked up from germline, CDR1 is MNHEY and CDR2 is SVGAGI. Written as DNA, the CDR3 is TGTGCCAGCAGTTCAGGGGTTAGCAATCAGCCCCAGCATTTT. This gives the protein CASSSGVSNQPQHF.

This clonotype has more than one count but fewer than ten. The chain recombines TRBV7-9 with TRBJ2-7; 9 nucleotides match TRBD1. The CDR3 is 17 amino acids. V was pared by 5 bases and J by 0 bases, with 11 bases of the junction left unmatched. Germline loops: CDR1 SEHNR, CDR2 FQNEAQ (reference sequence). CDR3 coding DNA: TGTGCCAGCAGCCGGGTTCAGGGACAGGGCAGCTCCTACGAGCAGTACTTC. This gives the protein CASSRVQGQGSSYEQYF.

The gene calls are TRBV24-1 and TRBJ2-3; D gene ambiguous. Trimming removed 1 base at V and 2 bases at J, with 12 bases between. This CDR3 is 16 amino acids long. Germline V gene lookup returns CDR1 KGHDR and CDR2 SFDVKD. The CDR3 loop is CATSDLHRVDTDTQYF. Here the CDR3 DNA reads TGTGCCACCAGTGATTTACACCGGGTGGACACAGATACGCAGTATTTT.

Judged by abundance, this clonotype is large. V usage is TRBV5-6 and J usage is TRBJ2-5; D perhaps matches TRBD2 (6 bases). CDR3 size: 17 residues. Trimming left V 6 bases short and J 2 bases short, with 23 bases between. CDR1 SGHDT and CDR2 YYEEEE come from the germline V gene. The CDR3 DNA sequence: TGTGCCAGCACCCCTCGAGGTGGGCGGGGCAGACAAGAGACCCAGTACTTC. It encodes CASTPRGGRGRQETQYF.

Regarding this clonotype: A much bigger clone sits one base away, suggesting this may be a read error. The chain joins TRBV19 to TRBJ1-5; 7 nucleotides line up with TRBD1. Germline CDR1 is LNHDA and CDR2 is SQIVND (reference sequence). Trimming at V came to 9 bases and at J to 0 bases, leaving 14 bases not matched to a gene. The CDR3 runs to 17 residues. For the CDR3, the DNA is TGTGCCAGACACACGACAGGGAGTCCTTATAGCAATCAGCCCCAGCATTTT. Translation: CARHTTGSPYSNQPQHF.

To note about this clonotype: The junction does not match germline at one end; this may be a read error. This chain connects TRBV6-1 to TRBJ1-3; D is unclear. In germline, CDR1 is MNHNS, CDR2 SASEGT. This CDR3 is 15 amino acids long. This CDR3 reads CASCELRHSGNTIYF. DNA of the CDR3: TGTGCCAGCTGTGAACTCAGGCACTCTGGAAACACCATATATTTT.

This clonotype was picked up a small number of times. The chain carries TRBV7-9 and TRBJ2-1; 10 bases line up with TRBD2. Germline CDR1 is SEHNR and CDR2 is FQNEAQ (reference sequence). The CDR3 is 18 amino acids. The V segment lost 1 base and the J segment 9 bases; nucleotides outside the gene matches: 15. CDR3 loop: CASSLELVRLAGVGEQFF. The CDR3 bases are TGTGCCAGCAGCTTAGAGTTGGTACGTCTAGCGGGAGTGGGTGAGCAGTTCTTC.

This clonotype was recorded a few times. V gene TRBV7-2 combines with J gene TRBJ1-2, with 10 bases that match TRBD1. Germline-derived CDR1 and CDR2 are SGHTA and FQGNSA. Trimming cost V 4 bases and J 7 bases; bases outside gene matches: 3. The CDR3 totals 13 residues. In DNA, the CDR3 is TGTGCCAGCAGCTCGGGACAGGGGTTTGGCTACACCTTC. Protein: CASSSGQGFGYTF.

In its sample, this clonotype ranks as large. V and J are TRBV29-1 and TRBJ2-2; no clear D. Trimming took 4 bases from V and 2 from J, leaving 5 bases between them. The germline gives CDR1 SQVTM, CDR2 ANQGSEA. CDR3 length equals 12 residues. CDR3 region: CSVGNNTGELFF. CDR3 nucleotides: TGCAGCGTTGGGAATAACACCGGGGAGCTGTTTTTT.

The sample holds a few counts of this clonotype. This chain links TRBV7-2 with TRBJ2-3; possibly TRBD1 for D (6 bases). V was clipped by 5 bases and J by 5 bases, with 11 bases between them. Germline assignment: CDR1 SGHTA and CDR2 FQGNSA. There are 13 residues in the CDR3. The CDR3 region is CASSPWTEDTQYF. The CDR3 DNA follows: TGTGCCAGCAGCCCCTGGACAGAAGATACGCAGTATTTT.

By frequency in the sample, this clonotype is large. V gene TRBV6-1 combines with J gene TRBJ1-1; 10 nucleotides match TRBD1. Germline loops: CDR1 MNHNS, CDR2 SASEGT. The V segment lost 6 bases and the J segment 5 bases; nucleotides outside the gene matches: 9. This CDR3 is built from 15 residues. DNA of the CDR3: TGTGCCAGCAGACATCGGACAGGGGGTCAAACTGAAGCTTTCTTT. Its protein product is CASRHRTGGQTEAFF.

A note on this clonotype: A clone one base away is much larger, so this may be a read error. J is TRBJ2-2 and V is TRBV30; the match to TRBD2 covers 7 bases. The V gene's germline CDR1 is GTSNPN and CDR2 SVGIG (reference sequence). Unmatched junction bases numbered 13, after V lost 8 bases and J lost 1 base. CDR3 length: 16 amino acids. The CDR3 nucleotides read TGTGCCAGTAAGGCGTCTTGGGGGGGGAACACCGGGGAGCTGTTTTTT. Encoded protein: CASKASWGGNTGELFF.

Judged by abundance, this clonotype is large. This chain connects TRBV27 to TRBJ2-6, with D unresolved. The V end lost 7 bases, the J end lost 3 bases, and 7 bases lay between the germline ends. The CDR3 contains 13 residues. The germline CDR1 and CDR2 sequences are MNHEY and SMNVEV (reference sequence). The CDR3 loop reads CASMALGANVLTF. CDR3 bases: TGTGCCAGCATGGCGCTTGGGGCCAACGTCCTGACTTTC. Looking up the rest from reference TRBV27 and TRBJ2-6 gives the full variable domain: EAQVTQNPRYLITVTGKKLTVTCSQNMNHEYMSWYRQDPGLGLRQIYYSMNVEVTDKGDVPEGYKVSRKEKRNFPLILESPSPNQTSLYFCASMALGANVLTFGAGSRLTVL.

This clonotype turned up a few times. The V call is TRBV7-9, the J call TRBJ2-7; 16 bases map to TRBD2. V was pared by 5 bases and J by 2 bases, with 6 bases of the junction left unmatched. The CDR3 runs to 17 residues. Germline V CDR1 and CDR2: SEHNR, FQNEAQ (reference sequence). The CDR3 region has the DNA TGTGCCAGCAGCCCCGGGACTAGCGGGGGGGCTACCTACGAGCAGTACTTC. Translation: CASSPGTSGGATYEQYF.

Comment on this clonotype: A much larger clone sits a single nucleotide away, making a read error possible. The chain recombines TRBV6-2 or TRBV6-3 with TRBJ1-2; D not resolved. The CDR3 runs to 13 residues. The germline gives CDR1 MNHEY, CDR2 SVGEGT. The CDR3 is CASSNPPRTGYNF. The CDR3 DNA sequence: TGTGCCAGCAGCAACCCCCCCAGGACGGGCTACAACTTC.